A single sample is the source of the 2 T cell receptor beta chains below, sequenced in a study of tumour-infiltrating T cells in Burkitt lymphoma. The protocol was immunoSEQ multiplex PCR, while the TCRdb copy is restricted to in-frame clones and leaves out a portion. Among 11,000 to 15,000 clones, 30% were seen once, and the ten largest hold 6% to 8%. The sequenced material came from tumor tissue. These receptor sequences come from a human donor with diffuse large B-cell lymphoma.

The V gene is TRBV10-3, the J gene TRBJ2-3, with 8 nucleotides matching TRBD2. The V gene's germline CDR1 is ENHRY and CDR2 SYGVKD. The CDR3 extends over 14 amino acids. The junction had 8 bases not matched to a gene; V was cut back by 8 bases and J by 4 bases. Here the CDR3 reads CAIAGSGNADTQYF. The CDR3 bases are TGTGCCATCGCGGGTAGCGGGAACGCAGATACGCAGTATTTT.

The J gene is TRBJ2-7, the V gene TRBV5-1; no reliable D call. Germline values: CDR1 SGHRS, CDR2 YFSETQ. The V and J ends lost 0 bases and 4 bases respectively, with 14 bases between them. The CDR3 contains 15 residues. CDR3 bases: TGCGCCAGCAGCTTGGACGAGGTAGGGAATTACGAGCAGTACTTC. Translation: CASSLDEVGNYEQYF. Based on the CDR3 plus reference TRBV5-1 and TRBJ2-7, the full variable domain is KAGVTQTPRYLIKTRGQQVTLSCSPISGHRSVSWYQQTPGQGLQFLFEYFSETQRNKGNFPGRFSGRQFSNSRSEMNVSTLELGDSALYLCASSLDEVGNYEQYFGPGTRLTVT.